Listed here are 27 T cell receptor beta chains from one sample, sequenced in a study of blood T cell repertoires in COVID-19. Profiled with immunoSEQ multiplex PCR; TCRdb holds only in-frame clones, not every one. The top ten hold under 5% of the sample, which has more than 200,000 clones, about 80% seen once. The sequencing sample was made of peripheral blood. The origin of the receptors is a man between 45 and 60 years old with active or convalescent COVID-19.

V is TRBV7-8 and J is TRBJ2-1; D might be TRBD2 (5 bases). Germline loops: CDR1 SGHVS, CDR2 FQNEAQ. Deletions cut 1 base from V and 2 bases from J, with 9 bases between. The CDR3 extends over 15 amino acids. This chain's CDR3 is CASSLGRGTYNEQFF. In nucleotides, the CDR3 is TGTGCCAGCAGCTTAGGGAGAGGGACCTACAATGAGCAGTTCTTC.

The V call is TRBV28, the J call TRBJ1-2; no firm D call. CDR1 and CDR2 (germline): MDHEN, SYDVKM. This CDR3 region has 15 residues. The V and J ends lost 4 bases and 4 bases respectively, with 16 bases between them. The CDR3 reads CASSSPGGTSYGYTF. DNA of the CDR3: TGTGCCAGCAGTTCCCCGGGAGGAACTAGCTATGGCTACACCTTC.

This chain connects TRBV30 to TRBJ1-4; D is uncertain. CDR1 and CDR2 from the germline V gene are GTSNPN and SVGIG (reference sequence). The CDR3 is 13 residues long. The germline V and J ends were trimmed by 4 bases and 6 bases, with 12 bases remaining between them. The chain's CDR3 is CAWTQDSYEKLFF. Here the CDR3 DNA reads TGTGCCTGGACCCAAGACTCCTATGAAAAACTGTTTTTT.

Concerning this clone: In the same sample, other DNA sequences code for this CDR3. CDR3 sequence reads: CASSLLAGGSYEQYF. DNA of the CDR3: TGCGCCAGCAGCTTGTTGGCAGGGGGCTCCTACGAGCAGTACTTC. The chain is built from TRBV5-1 and TRBJ2-7; TRBD1 matches 7 bases. CDR1 is SGHRS, CDR2 YFSETQ, per germline. The trim removed 1 base at V and 0 bases at J, leaving 4 bases unmatched. The CDR3 loop spans 15 amino acids. Together with reference TRBV5-1 and TRBJ2-7, the CDR3 gives the full variable domain: KAGVTQTPRYLIKTRGQQVTLSCSPISGHRSVSWYQQTPGQGLQFLFEYFSETQRNKGNFPGRFSGRQFSNSRSEMNVSTLELGDSALYLCASSLLAGGSYEQYFGPGTRLTVT.

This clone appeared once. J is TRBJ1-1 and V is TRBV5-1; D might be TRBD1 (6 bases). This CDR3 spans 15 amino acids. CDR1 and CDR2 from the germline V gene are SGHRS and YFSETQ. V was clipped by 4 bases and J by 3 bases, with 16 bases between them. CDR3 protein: CASSDQTGWDTEAFF. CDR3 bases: TGCGCCAGCAGCGATCAAACAGGGTGGGACACTGAAGCTTTCTTT.

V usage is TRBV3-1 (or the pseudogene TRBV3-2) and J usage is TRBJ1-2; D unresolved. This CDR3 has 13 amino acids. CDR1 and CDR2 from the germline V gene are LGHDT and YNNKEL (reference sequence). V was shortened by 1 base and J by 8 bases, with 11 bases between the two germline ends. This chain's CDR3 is CASSQVDGWGYTF. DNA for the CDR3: TGTGCCAGCAGCCAAGTTGACGGGTGGGGCTACACCTTC.

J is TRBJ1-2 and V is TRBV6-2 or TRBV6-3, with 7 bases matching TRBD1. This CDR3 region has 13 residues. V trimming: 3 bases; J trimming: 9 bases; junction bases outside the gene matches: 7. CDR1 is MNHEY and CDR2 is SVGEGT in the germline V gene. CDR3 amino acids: CASSYVQGVRYTF. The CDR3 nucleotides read TGTGCCAGCAGTTATGTCCAGGGGGTACGCTACACCTTC.

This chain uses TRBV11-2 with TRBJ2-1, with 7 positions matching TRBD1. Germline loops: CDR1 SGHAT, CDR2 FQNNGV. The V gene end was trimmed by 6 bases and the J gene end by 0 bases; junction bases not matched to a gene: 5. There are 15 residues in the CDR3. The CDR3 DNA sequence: TGTGCCAGCAGGACGGGACAGTTCTCCTACAATGAGCAGTTCTTC. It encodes CASRTGQFSYNEQFF.

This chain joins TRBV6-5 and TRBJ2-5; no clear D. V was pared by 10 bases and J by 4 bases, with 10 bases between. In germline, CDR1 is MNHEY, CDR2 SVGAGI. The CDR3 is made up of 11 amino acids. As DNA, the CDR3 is TGTGCCACCACTCGAGGAGAGACCCAGTACTTC. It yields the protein CATTRGETQYF.

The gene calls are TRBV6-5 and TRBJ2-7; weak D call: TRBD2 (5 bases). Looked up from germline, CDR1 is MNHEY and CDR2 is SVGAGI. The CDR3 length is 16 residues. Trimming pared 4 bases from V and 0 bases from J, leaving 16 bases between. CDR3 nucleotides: TGTGCCAGCAGTTCTCCCAATGCAGGACTCTCCTACGAGCAGTACTTC. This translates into CASSSPNAGLSYEQYF.

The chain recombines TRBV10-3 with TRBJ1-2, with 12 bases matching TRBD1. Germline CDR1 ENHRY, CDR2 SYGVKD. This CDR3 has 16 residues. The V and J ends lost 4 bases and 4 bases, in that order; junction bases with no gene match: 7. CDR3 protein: CAISGDRGREGYGYTF. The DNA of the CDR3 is TGTGCCATCAGTGGGGACAGGGGGCGAGAGGGCTATGGCTACACCTTC.

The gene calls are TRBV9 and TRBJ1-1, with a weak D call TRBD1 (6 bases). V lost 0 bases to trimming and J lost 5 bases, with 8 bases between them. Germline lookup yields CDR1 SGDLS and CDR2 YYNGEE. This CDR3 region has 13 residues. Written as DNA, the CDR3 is TGTGCCAGCAGCGTAGGTCAGGGGACTGAAGCTTTCTTT. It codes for CASSVGQGTEAFF. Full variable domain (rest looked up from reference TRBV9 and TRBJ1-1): DSGVTQTPKHLITATGQRVTLRCSPRSGDLSVYWYQQSLDQGLQFLIQYYNGEERAKGNILERFSAQQFPDLHSELNLSSLELGDSALYFCASSVGQGTEAFFGQGTRLTVV.

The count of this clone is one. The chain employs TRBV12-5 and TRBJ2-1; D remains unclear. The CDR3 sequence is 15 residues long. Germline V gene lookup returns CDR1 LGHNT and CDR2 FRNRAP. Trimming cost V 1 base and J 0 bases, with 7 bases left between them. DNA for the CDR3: TGTGCTAGTGGTTTGGGACTGAGCTCCTACAATGAGCAGTTCTTC. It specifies CASGLGLSSYNEQFF.

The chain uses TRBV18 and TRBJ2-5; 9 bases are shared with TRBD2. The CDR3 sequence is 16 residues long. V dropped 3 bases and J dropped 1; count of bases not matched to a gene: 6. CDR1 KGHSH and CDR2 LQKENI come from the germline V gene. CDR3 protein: CASSPLTSGLQETQYF. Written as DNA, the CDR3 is TGTGCCAGCTCACCCCTGACTAGCGGACTCCAAGAGACCCAGTACTTC.

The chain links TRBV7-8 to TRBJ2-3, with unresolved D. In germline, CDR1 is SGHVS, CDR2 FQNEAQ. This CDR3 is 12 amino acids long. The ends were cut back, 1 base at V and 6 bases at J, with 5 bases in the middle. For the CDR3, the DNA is TGTGCCAGCAGCTTAGATGGCGATACGCAGTATTTT. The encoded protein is CASSLDGDTQYF.

The CDR3 loop is CASRTGFDNEQFF. Written as DNA, the CDR3 is TGTGCCAGCAGGACGGGTTTCGACAATGAGCAGTTCTTC. V is TRBV14 and J is TRBJ2-1; D remains ambiguous. V lost 6 bases, J lost 5 bases, and 11 bases lay in between. Germline V CDR1 and CDR2: SGHDN, FVKESK. CDR3 length: 13 residues. Looking up the rest from reference TRBV14 and TRBJ2-1 gives the full variable domain: EAGVTQFPSHSVIEKGQTVTLRCDPISGHDNLYWYRRVMGKEIKFLLHFVKESKQDESGMPNNRFLAERTGGTYSTLKVQPAELEDSGVYFCASRTGFDNEQFFGPGTRLTVL.

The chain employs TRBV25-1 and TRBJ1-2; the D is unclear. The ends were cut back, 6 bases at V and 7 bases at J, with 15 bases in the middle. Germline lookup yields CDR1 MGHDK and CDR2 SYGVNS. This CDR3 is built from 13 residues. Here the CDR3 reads CASSGSKEGGYTF. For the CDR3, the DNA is TGTGCCAGCAGCGGAAGCAAGGAGGGTGGCTACACCTTC.

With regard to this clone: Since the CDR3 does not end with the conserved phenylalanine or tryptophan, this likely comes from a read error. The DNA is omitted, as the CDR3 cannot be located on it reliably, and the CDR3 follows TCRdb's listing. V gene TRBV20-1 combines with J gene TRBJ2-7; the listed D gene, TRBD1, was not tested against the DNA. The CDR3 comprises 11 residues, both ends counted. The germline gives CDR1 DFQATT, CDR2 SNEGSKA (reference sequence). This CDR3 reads CSARLQGALLL.

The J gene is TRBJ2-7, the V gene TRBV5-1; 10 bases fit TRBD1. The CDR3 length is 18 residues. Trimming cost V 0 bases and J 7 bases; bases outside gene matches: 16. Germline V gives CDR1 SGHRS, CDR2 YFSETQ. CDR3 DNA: TGCGCCAGCAGCTTGGGGGCCGGGGGACAGGGGATTAGCGGTGAGCAGTACTTC. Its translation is CASSLGAGGQGISGEQYF.

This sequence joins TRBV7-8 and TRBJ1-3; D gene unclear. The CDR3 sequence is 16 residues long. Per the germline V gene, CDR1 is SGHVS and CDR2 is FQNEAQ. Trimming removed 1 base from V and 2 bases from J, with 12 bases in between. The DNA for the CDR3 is TGTGCCAGCAGCTTAGAGAGGGTTGGGGCTGGAAACACCATATATTTT. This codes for CASSLERVGAGNTIYF.

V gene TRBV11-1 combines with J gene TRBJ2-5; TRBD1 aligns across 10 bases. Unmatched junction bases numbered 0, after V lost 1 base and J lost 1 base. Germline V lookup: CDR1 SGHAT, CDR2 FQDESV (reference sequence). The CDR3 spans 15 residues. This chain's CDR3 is CASSLGDRGQETQYF. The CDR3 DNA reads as TGTGCCAGCAGCTTAGGGGACAGGGGCCAAGAGACCCAGTACTTC.

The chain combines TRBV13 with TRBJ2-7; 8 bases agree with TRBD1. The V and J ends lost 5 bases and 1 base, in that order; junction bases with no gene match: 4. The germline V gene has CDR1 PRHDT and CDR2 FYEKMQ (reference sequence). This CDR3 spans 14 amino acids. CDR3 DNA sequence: TGTGCCAGCAGCGCCCGGACAGGGTCCTACGAGCAGTACTTC. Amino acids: CASSARTGSYEQYF. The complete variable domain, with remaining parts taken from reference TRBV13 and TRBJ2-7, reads AAGVIQSPRHLIKEKRETATLKCYPIPRHDTVYWYQQGPGQDPQFLISFYEKMQSDKGSIPDRFSAQQFSDYHSELNMSSLELGDSALYFCASSARTGSYEQYFGPGTRLTVT.

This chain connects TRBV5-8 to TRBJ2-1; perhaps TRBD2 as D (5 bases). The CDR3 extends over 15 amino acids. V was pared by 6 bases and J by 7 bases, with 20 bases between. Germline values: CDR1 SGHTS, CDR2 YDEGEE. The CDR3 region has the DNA TGTGCCAGCACCCTTCGGGGATTCTCCCGAAATGAGCAGTTCTTC. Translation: CASTLRGFSRNEQFF.

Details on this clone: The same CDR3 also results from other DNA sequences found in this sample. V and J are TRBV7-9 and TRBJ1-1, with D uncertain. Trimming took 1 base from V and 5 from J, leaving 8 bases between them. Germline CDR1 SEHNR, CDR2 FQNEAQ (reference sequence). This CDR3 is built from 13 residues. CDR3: CASSLEGATEAFF. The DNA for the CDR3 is TGTGCCAGCAGCTTAGAGGGAGCAACTGAAGCTTTCTTT.

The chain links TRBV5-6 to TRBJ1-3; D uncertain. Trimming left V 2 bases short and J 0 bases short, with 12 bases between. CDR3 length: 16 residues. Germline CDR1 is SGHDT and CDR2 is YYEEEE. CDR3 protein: CASSLHRTDSGNTIYF. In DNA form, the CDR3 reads TGTGCCAGCAGCTTACACCGGACTGACTCTGGAAACACCATATATTTT.

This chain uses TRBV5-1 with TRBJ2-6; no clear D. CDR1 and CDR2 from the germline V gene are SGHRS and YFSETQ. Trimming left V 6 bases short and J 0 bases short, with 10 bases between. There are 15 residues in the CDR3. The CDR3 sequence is CASTPRPSGANVLTF. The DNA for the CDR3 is TGCGCCAGCACCCCCAGGCCCTCTGGGGCCAACGTCCTGACTTTC.

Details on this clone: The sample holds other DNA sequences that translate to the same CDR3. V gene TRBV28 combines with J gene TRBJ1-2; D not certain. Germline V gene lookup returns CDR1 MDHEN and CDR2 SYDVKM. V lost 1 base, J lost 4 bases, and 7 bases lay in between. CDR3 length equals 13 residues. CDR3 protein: CASSLLGGYGYTF. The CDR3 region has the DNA TGTGCCAGCAGTTTATTAGGAGGCTATGGCTACACCTTC.